This T cell receptor beta chain was obtained from a study of PD-L1 blockade in urothelial cancer. Study-level information: Patients' atezolizumab regimen, 1,200 mg intravenously every 3 weeks, began in the mid-2010s. Blood samples had a median of 141,255 T cells. Individuals in the cohort had been given 0 to 3 earlier chemotherapy regimens.

This CDR3 is built from 15 residues. J was trimmed by 2 bases and V by 4 bases; bases with no gene match: 2. The germline V gene encodes CDR1 MGHRA and CDR2 YSYEKL. Clones were sequenced by immunoSEQ multiplex PCR, and TCRdb holds only the in-frame ones, with some missing. This table has under 130,000 clones, over 75% appearing once. Sequences were derived from PBMCs, sampled around atezolizumab (anti-PD-L1) treatment. The sequence derives from a man between 50 and 59 years old with urothelial cancer. The chain uses TRBV4-1 and TRBJ2-1; the match to TRBD2 covers 10 bases. As DNA, the CDR3 is TGCGCCAGCAGCCTCGGGACTAGCGCCTACAATGAGCAGTTCTTC. Protein product: CASSLGTSAYNEQFF.